This TCR beta chain was identified during a study of blood T cell repertoires in COVID-19. TCRdb's table, derived via immunoSEQ multiplex PCR, lists solely in-frame clones and lacks some. Of some 110,000 clones detected, roughly four fifths appear once; the ten largest clones hold 14%. Germline CDR1 and CDR2: KGHSH and LQKENI. The V gene lost 3 bases and the J gene lost 3 bases, with 8 bases spanning the gap. There are 14 residues in the CDR3. The receptor comes from an older woman with acute or convalescent COVID-19. The sample taken for sequencing was peripheral blood. This chain uses TRBV18 with TRBJ2-2, with D possibly being TRBD1 (5 bases). The CDR3 DNA reads TGTGCCAGCTCACCCCAGGGTGACACCGGGGAGCTGTTTTTT. It codes for CASSPQGDTGELFF.